Listed below are T cell receptor beta chains from one sample, sequenced in a study of blood T cells in healthy people across ages. TCRdb re-called the 5' RACE reads with MiXCR, one entry per CDR3 protein. The table lists 600,000 to 1,000,000 distinct CDR3 sequences, 20% to 30% of them singletons. These same data were also listed under a study on T cells of mothers and their children.

The sample consisted of blood. The receptors shown here come from a boy aged 10-17 years in good health. The CDR3 runs from the conserved cysteine through the conserved F or W. The D gene is left open where the match is weak.

j_call d_call v_call cdr3_aa
TRBJ2-5 . TRBV6-5 CASSYLQGTPQETQYF
TRBJ2-7 . TRBV6-6 CASSYSGDSTYEQYF
TRBJ2-3 . TRBV2 CASSEGARGSDTQYF
TRBJ2-2 TRBD1 TRBV7-9 CASSYIKTGQENTGELFF
TRBJ2-7 . TRBV13 CASSPPRGRGHEAEQYF
TRBJ1-1 . TRBV9 CASSVGGSPGVNTEAFF
TRBJ1-4 TRBD1 TRBV7-9 CASSLKGAIGEKLSF
TRBJ1-2 . TRBV28 CASTMGVTAYGYTF
TRBJ1-4 . TRBV7-9 CASSSPGRTNEKLFF
. . TRBV7-7 CASSLASGESDNEQFF
TRBJ2-3 TRBD2 TRBV7-2 CASSSSRTSGRIPTDTQYF
. TRBD1 TRBV5-1 CASSLGQVGHEQYF
TRBJ2-5 . TRBV20-1 CSALISGRETQYF
TRBJ2-3 TRBD2 TRBV28 CASSSGTSDWEDTQYF
. . TRBV12-3/TRBV12-4 CASSSGVLNEQFF
TRBJ1-2 TRBD1 TRBV12-3/TRBV12-4 CASNRGLLGYTF
TRBJ1-4 . TRBV7-6 CASSQQGVNEKLFF
TRBJ2-1 TRBD2 TRBV9 CASSLPGAGVAVF
TRBJ2-6 TRBD2 TRBV2 CASSAAGISGANVLTF
TRBJ2-7 TRBD2 TRBV28 CASSRAANSGRWAYEQYF
TRBJ1-1 . TRBV12-3/TRBV12-4 CASSLAPEMNTEAFF
TRBJ2-2 TRBD1 TRBV20-1 CSARDEQGSNTGELFF
TRBJ2-2 TRBD1 TRBV2 CASREDRGYANTGELVF
TRBJ2-1 . TRBV14 CASRQESNEQFF
TRBJ1-4 . TRBV4-3 CASSQDRLRGEKLFF
TRBJ1-2 . TRBV29-1 CSVAPLYGYTF
TRBJ2-5 TRBD2 TRBV12-3/TRBV12-4 CASSRLAGTGETQYF
TRBJ1-6 . TRBV4-3 CASSHGYNSPLHF
TRBJ2-5 . TRBV28 CASSQTLNRETQYF
TRBJ1-4 TRBD1 TRBV7-9 CASTRTGLEKLFF
TRBJ2-5 . TRBV7-2 CASSLVGGRETQYF
TRBJ2-1 . TRBV19 CTSSIGGADEQFF
TRBJ2-7 . TRBV20-1 CSASFLETFYEQYF
TRBJ1-1 . TRBV7-9 CASSPLTSPLNTEAFF
TRBJ2-1 TRBD1 TRBV2 CASIATGAPIHNEQFF
TRBJ2-1 . TRBV12-3/TRBV12-4 CASSQPPGVYEQFF
. TRBD2 TRBV7-9 CASSFGTSGSNEQFF
TRBJ2-7 . TRBV28 CASSLRDIFRSSYEQYF
TRBJ2-2 . TRBV12-3/TRBV12-4 CASSLYIGELFF
TRBJ1-2 TRBD1 TRBV20-1 CITGTGRIGYTF
TRBJ2-7 TRBD1 TRBV29-1 CSVTNRGLDYEQYF
TRBJ2-2 . TRBV7-6 CASSRLAEFAGELFF
TRBJ2-5 . TRBV7-2 CASGSPFQETQYF
TRBJ2-7 TRBD2 TRBV20-1 CSARDEAGSGSFYEQYF
TRBJ1-4 TRBD1 TRBV7-9 CASSRDSISRLEKLFF
TRBJ2-7 . TRBV20-1 CSARELGTATYEQYF
TRBJ1-5 TRBD1 TRBV20-1 CSARGTGGLGNQPQHF